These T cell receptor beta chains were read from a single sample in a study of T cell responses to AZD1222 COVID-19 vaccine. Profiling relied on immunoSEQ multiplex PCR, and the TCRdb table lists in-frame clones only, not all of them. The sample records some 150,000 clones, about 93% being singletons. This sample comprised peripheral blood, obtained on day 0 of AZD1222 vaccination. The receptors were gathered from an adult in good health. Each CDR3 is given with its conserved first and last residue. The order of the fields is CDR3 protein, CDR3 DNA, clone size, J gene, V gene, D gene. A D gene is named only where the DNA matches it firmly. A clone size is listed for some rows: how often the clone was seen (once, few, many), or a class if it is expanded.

CDR3: CASGLVPGGAGPSSYNSPLHF
DNA: TGTGCTAGTGGTTTGGTACCGGGGGGGGCAGGACCTAGCTCCTATAATTCACCCCTCCACTTT
size: -
J: TRBJ1-6
V: TRBV12-5
D: -

CDR3: CASSPNSIWDPQRDTQYF
DNA: TGTGCCAGCAGCCCGAACTCTATTTGGGACCCACAGCGAGATACGCAGTATTTT
size: -
J: TRBJ2-3
V: TRBV13
D: -

CDR3: CASTRLAGADTQYF
DNA: TGTGCCAGCACCAGACTAGCGGGAGCAGATACGCAGTATTTT
size: -
J: TRBJ2-3
V: TRBV7-2
D: TRBD2

CDR3: CASSVESRADTQYF
DNA: TGTGCCAGCAGCGTAGAGTCCAGGGCGGATACGCAGTATTTT
size: -
J: TRBJ2-3
V: TRBV9
D: -

CDR3: CASSLYLTDTQYF
DNA: TGTGCCAGCAGCTTGTATCTCACAGATACGCAGTATTTT
size: -
J: TRBJ2-3
V: TRBV7-9
D: -

CDR3: CASSPSNGGPYQETQYF
DNA: TGTGCCAGCAGCCCATCTAACGGGGGGCCGTACCAAGAGACCCAGTACTTC
size: -
J: TRBJ2-5
V: TRBV4-2
D: -

CDR3: CASSPAWTGYNQPQHF
DNA: TGTGCCAGTAGTCCAGCTTGGACAGGGTACAATCAGCCCCAGCATTTT
size: -
J: TRBJ1-5
V: TRBV19
D: TRBD1

CDR3: CASRGQGDQPQHF
DNA: TGTGCCAGCAGAGGGCAGGGGGATCAGCCCCAGCATTTT
size: -
J: TRBJ1-5
V: TRBV2
D: TRBD1

CDR3: CASSAQYSNQPQHF
DNA: TGTGCCAGCAGTGCCCAGTATAGCAATCAGCCCCAGCATTTT
size: -
J: TRBJ1-5
V: TRBV7-2
D: -

CDR3: CASSYWGQNSPLHF
DNA: TGTGCCAGCAGTTACTGGGGACAGAATTCACCCCTCCACTTT
size: -
J: TRBJ1-6
V: TRBV6-5
D: TRBD1

CDR3: CASSPWTSGGTDTQYF
DNA: TGTGCCAGCAGTCCCTGGACTAGCGGGGGGACAGATACGCAGTATTTT
size: -
J: TRBJ2-3
V: TRBV27
D: TRBD2

CDR3: CASVDSDRNTIYF
DNA: TGTGCCAGCGTCGACAGCGACCGAAACACCATATATTTT
size: -
J: TRBJ1-3
V: TRBV6-5
D: -

CDR3: CASSEAVTLFYTF
DNA: TGTGCCAGCAGTGAAGCTGTGACACTTTTCTACACCTTC
size: -
J: TRBJ1-2
V: TRBV2
D: -

CDR3: CASSHIGTENQPQHF
DNA: TGTGCCAGCAGTCACATCGGGACGGAAAATCAGCCCCAGCATTTT
size: -
J: TRBJ1-5
V: TRBV6-5
D: -

CDR3: CASSLYGGSNEKLFF
DNA: TGTGCCAGCAGCTTATACGGAGGGAGTAATGAAAAACTGTTTTTT
size: -
J: TRBJ1-4
V: TRBV5-8
D: -

CDR3: CASSFAQARGYTF
DNA: TGTGCCAGCAGCTTCGCGCAGGCAAGAGGCTACACCTTC
size: few
J: TRBJ1-2
V: TRBV11-2
D: -

CDR3: CASSPERGPMNTEAFF
DNA: TGTGCCAGCAGCCCCGAACGGGGGCCGATGAACACTGAAGCTTTCTTT
size: -
J: TRBJ1-1
V: TRBV11-3
D: -

CDR3: CASSRQGWTNTEAFF
DNA: TGTGCCAGCAGCCGACAGGGGTGGACAAACACTGAAGCTTTCTTT
size: -
J: TRBJ1-1
V: TRBV11-2
D: TRBD1

CDR3: CASTWTSGPGELFF
DNA: TGTGCCAGCACGTGGACTAGCGGGCCCGGGGAGCTGTTTTTT
size: -
J: TRBJ2-2
V: TRBV2
D: TRBD2

CDR3: CASGNQNEKLFF
DNA: TGTGCCAGCGGAAATCAGAATGAAAAACTGTTTTTT
size: -
J: TRBJ1-4
V: TRBV12-3/TRBV12-4
D: -

CDR3: CASSLEKRNTIYF
DNA: TGTGCCAGCAGCTTGGAAAAGAGAAACACCATATATTTT
size: -
J: TRBJ1-3
V: TRBV5-4
D: -

CDR3: CASSVPMLGLAGASEQFF
DNA: TGTGCCAGCAGTGTTCCCATGTTAGGACTAGCGGGGGCCTCTGAGCAGTTCTTC
size: -
J: TRBJ2-1
V: TRBV2
D: TRBD2

CDR3: CASITADRNTYNTEAFF
DNA: TGTGCCAGTATAACGGCGGACAGGAACACCTACAACACTGAAGCTTTCTTT
size: -
J: TRBJ1-1
V: TRBV19
D: TRBD1

CDR3: CASTSLGAGGTDTQYF
DNA: TGTGCCAGCACCAGTTTAGGGGCCGGAGGCACAGATACGCAGTATTTT
size: once
J: TRBJ2-3
V: TRBV27
D: -

CDR3: CASSPGLPDTQYF
DNA: TGTGCCAGCAGCCCGGGACTACCAGATACGCAGTATTTT
size: -
J: TRBJ2-3
V: TRBV9
D: TRBD2

CDR3: CATSRDGVLRRTEAFF
DNA: TGTGCCACCAGCAGAGACGGGGTTTTGAGGCGCACTGAAGCTTTCTTT
size: -
J: TRBJ1-1
V: TRBV15
D: -

CDR3: CASSGDKGDYGYTF
DNA: TGTGCCAGCAGTGGAGACAAGGGGGACTATGGCTACACCTTC
size: once
J: TRBJ1-2
V: TRBV2
D: -

CDR3: CASSWTGNEQFF
DNA: TGTGCCAGCAGCTGGACAGGCAATGAGCAGTTCTTC
size: once
J: TRBJ2-1
V: TRBV11-3
D: TRBD1

CDR3: CASSLAGVGNEQFF
DNA: TGCGCCAGCAGTTTAGCGGGAGTGGGGAATGAGCAGTTCTTC
size: -
J: TRBJ2-1
V: TRBV5-1
D: TRBD2

CDR3: CASSLGLIGTKGADAFF
DNA: TGTGCCAGCAGCTTAGGTCTAATTGGGACGAAGGGGGCTGATGCTTTCTTT
size: -
J: TRBJ1-1
V: TRBV11-2
D: TRBD1

CDR3: CASSQGSGGALETQYF
DNA: TGTGCCAGCAGCCAAGGGAGCGGGGGGGCCTTGGAGACCCAGTACTTC
size: -
J: TRBJ2-5
V: TRBV4-2
D: TRBD2

CDR3: CASSLVVVTSGIPDTQYF
DNA: TGTGCCAGCAGCTTGGTGGTGGTGACTAGCGGGATCCCAGATACGCAGTATTTT
size: -
J: TRBJ2-3
V: TRBV5-8
D: TRBD2

CDR3: CSVEGPTISAEAFF
DNA: TGCAGCGTTGAGGGACCTACAATCTCCGCTGAAGCTTTCTTT
size: -
J: TRBJ1-1
V: TRBV29-1
D: -

CDR3: CASSMDRAAFF
DNA: TGTGCCAGTAGTATGGACAGGGCCGCTTTCTTT
size: once
J: TRBJ1-1
V: TRBV19
D: TRBD1

CDR3: CASSQVLDTEAFF
DNA: TGTGCCAGCAGCCAAGTCCTAGACACTGAAGCTTTCTTT
size: -
J: TRBJ1-1
V: TRBV14
D: -

CDR3: CASSFTGVPFREQFF
DNA: TGTGCCAGCAGTTTTACGGGAGTGCCCTTCAGGGAGCAGTTCTTC
size: -
J: TRBJ2-1
V: TRBV27
D: -

CDR3: CASSQVGDTQYF
DNA: TGTGCCAGCAGCCAAGTAGGGGATACGCAGTATTTT
size: -
J: TRBJ2-3
V: TRBV3-1/TRBV3-2
D: -

CDR3: CASSVATGVRGETQYF
DNA: TGTGCCAGCAGCGTAGCTACGGGGGTACGGGGGGAGACCCAGTACTTC
size: -
J: TRBJ2-5
V: TRBV9
D: -

CDR3: CASRRVTGTEAFF
DNA: TGTGCCAGCAGAAGGGTAACAGGCACTGAAGCTTTCTTT
size: -
J: TRBJ1-1
V: TRBV6-5
D: -

CDR3: CASMGGQSSLATGELFF
DNA: TGTGCCAGCATGGGGGGACAGAGCTCGCTCGCCACCGGGGAGCTGTTTTTT
size: -
J: TRBJ2-2
V: TRBV3-1/TRBV3-2
D: -

CDR3: CASSLAAWDPNTEAFF
DNA: TGTGCCAGCAGCTTGGCGGCATGGGACCCGAACACTGAAGCTTTCTTT
size: -
J: TRBJ1-1
V: TRBV5-8
D: -

CDR3: CASSLQGLAGELFF
DNA: TGTGCCAGCAGCCTACAGGGTTTGGCCGGGGAGCTGTTTTTT
size: -
J: TRBJ2-2
V: TRBV7-9
D: -

CDR3: CATRGSRKSGCSPLHF
DNA: TGTGCCACCAGGGGGTCCAGGAAGAGCGGGTGCTCACCCCTCCACTTT
size: -
J: TRBJ1-6
V: TRBV21-1
D: -

CDR3: CASSVAQVSSGEKLFF
DNA: TGTGCCAGTAGTGTTGCACAGGTTTCATCAGGCGAAAAACTGTTTTTT
size: -
J: TRBJ1-4
V: TRBV19
D: -

CDR3: CASISFPGTPYNSPLHF
DNA: TGTGCCAGCATCTCCTTTCCCGGGACCCCATATAATTCACCCCTCCACTTT
size: few
J: TRBJ1-6
V: TRBV2
D: -

CDR3: CASSPTDTGRNSPLHF
DNA: TGTGCCAGCAGTCCGACAGATACGGGGCGTAATTCACCCCTCCACTTT
size: -
J: TRBJ1-6
V: TRBV27
D: -

CDR3: CASSPLRDTQYF
DNA: TGTGCCAGCAGCCCTCTAAGGGATACGCAGTATTTT
size: -
J: TRBJ2-3
V: TRBV7-8
D: -

CDR3: CASSWVGAYQETQYF
DNA: TGCGCCAGCAGCTGGGTTGGCGCCTACCAAGAGACCCAGTACTTC
size: -
J: TRBJ2-5
V: TRBV5-1
D: -

CDR3: CASSLAGAGGAINYGYTF
DNA: TGTGCCAGCAGCTTGGCCGGGGCAGGGGGCGCGATAAACTATGGCTACACCTTC
size: -
J: TRBJ1-2
V: TRBV5-5
D: TRBD1

CDR3: CASNPGRRSYNEQFF
DNA: TGTGCCAGTAATCCGGGACGCCGCTCCTACAATGAGCAGTTCTTC
size: -
J: TRBJ2-1
V: TRBV19
D: -

CDR3: CASSLVGRGNEQFF
DNA: TGTGCCAGCAGCTTAGTGGGCAGGGGCAATGAGCAGTTCTTC
size: -
J: TRBJ2-1
V: TRBV7-9
D: -